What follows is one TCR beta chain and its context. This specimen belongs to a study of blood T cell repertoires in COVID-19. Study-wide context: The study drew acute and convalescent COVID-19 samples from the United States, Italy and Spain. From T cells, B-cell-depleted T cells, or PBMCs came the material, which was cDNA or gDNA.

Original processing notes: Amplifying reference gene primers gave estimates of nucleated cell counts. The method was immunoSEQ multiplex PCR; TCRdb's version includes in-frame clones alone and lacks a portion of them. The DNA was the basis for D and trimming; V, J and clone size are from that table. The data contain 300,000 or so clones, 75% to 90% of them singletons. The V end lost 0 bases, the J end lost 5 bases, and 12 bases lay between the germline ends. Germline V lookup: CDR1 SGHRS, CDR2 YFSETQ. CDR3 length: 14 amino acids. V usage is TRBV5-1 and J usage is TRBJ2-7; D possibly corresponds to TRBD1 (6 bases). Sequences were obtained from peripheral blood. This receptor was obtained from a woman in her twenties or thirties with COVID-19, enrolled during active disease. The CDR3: CASSLEGVVDEQYF. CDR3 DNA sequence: TGCGCCAGCAGCTTGGAGGGGGTAGTTGACGAGCAGTACTTC. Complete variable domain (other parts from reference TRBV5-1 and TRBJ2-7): KAGVTQTPRYLIKTRGQQVTLSCSPISGHRSVSWYQQTPGQGLQFLFEYFSETQRNKGNFPGRFSGRQFSNSRSEMNVSTLELGDSALYLCASSLEGVVDEQYFGPGTRLTVT.